Below, 2 T cell receptor beta chains from the same sample are listed, as sequenced in a study of blood T cell repertoires in COVID-19. The method was immunoSEQ multiplex PCR; TCRdb's version includes in-frame clones alone and lacks a portion of them. The table shows 200,000 to 250,000 clones, with 75% to 90% occurring only once. Sequenced: peripheral blood. The receptors derive from a human donor in a cohort sampled during active COVID-19.

This sequence joins TRBV28 and TRBJ1-5; tentative D call: TRBD1 (5 bases). This CDR3 comprises 14 residues. Trimming took 7 bases from V and 6 from J, leaving 16 bases between them. Germline CDR1 is MDHEN and CDR2 is SYDVKM. CDR3 residues: CASKVPGGVQPQHF. As DNA, the CDR3 is TGTGCCAGCAAGGTACCTGGGGGGGTTCAGCCCCAGCATTTT.

CDR3 nucleotide sequence: TGTGCCAGCAGCCAAGTAAGCGGGATATACGAGCAGTACTTC. Amino acids: CASSQVSGIYEQYF. The J gene is TRBJ2-7, the V gene TRBV3-1 (or the pseudogene TRBV3-2); 7 positions match TRBD2. This CDR3 spans 14 amino acids. V was pared by 1 base and J by 4 bases, with 4 bases of the junction left unmatched. Germline V lookup: CDR1 LGHDT, CDR2 YNNKEL (reference sequence).